This is a list of T cell receptor beta chains from one sample in a study of T-cell reconstitution after alpha-beta-depleted transplantation in children. From the PCR reads, TCRdb called clonotypes with MiXCR, one entry per CDR3 protein. The profile shows around 600,000 distinct CDR3 sequences, under 25% of them singletons. The specimen comprised PBMCs, mostly from graft donor cells, sampled 360 days after TCRalphabeta/CD19-depleted stem cell transplant. These receptors originate from a boy less than two years old who had a stem cell transplant for acute myeloid leukemia, so the T cells may come from the graft donor. Each CDR3 is given with its conserved first and last residue. The D gene is left open where the match is weak. Only some rows state a clone size, as once, few, many or a class for expanded clones.

v_call: TRBV12-5; clone_size: .; j_call: TRBJ2-3; d_call: .; cdr3_aa: CASGLGAAEGTDTQYF; cdr3_nt: TGTGCTAGTGGTTTGGGGGCAGCCGAAGGTACAGATACGCAGTATTTT
v_call: TRBV11-2; clone_size: .; j_call: TRBJ2-6; d_call: .; cdr3_aa: CASSLGEYFSSGANVLTF; cdr3_nt: TGTGCCAGCAGCTTAGGAGAGTATTTTAGCTCTGGGGCCAACGTCCTGACTTTC
v_call: TRBV20-1; clone_size: .; j_call: TRBJ2-3; d_call: TRBD2; cdr3_aa: CSAPPHGTSSLDTQYF; cdr3_nt: TGCAGTGCTCCACCGCACGGGACTAGTTCTCTAGATACGCAGTATTTT
v_call: TRBV12-3/TRBV12-4; clone_size: many; j_call: TRBJ1-2; d_call: .; cdr3_aa: CASSHTSYGYTF; cdr3_nt: TGTGCCAGCAGTCATACTAGCTATGGCTACACCTTC
v_call: TRBV4-3; clone_size: many; j_call: TRBJ2-3; d_call: TRBD1; cdr3_aa: CASSQDQGQGTDTQYF; cdr3_nt: TGCGCCAGCAGCCAAGATCAAGGACAGGGGACCGATACGCAGTATTTT
v_call: TRBV5-1; clone_size: few; j_call: TRBJ2-5; d_call: TRBD2; cdr3_aa: CASSLVAGGNQETQYF; cdr3_nt: TGCGCCAGCAGCTTGGTAGCGGGGGGTAACCAAGAGACCCAGTACTTC
v_call: TRBV5-1; clone_size: few; j_call: TRBJ2-3; d_call: .; cdr3_aa: CASSLSTGQDTQYF; cdr3_nt: TGCGCCAGCAGCTTGTCCACAGGTCAAGATACGCAGTATTTT
v_call: TRBV5-5; clone_size: many; j_call: TRBJ2-1; d_call: .; cdr3_aa: CASSLQGRNEQFF; cdr3_nt: TGTGCCAGCAGCCTACAGGGTCGAAATGAGCAGTTCTTC
v_call: TRBV10-2; clone_size: .; j_call: TRBJ1-1; d_call: .; cdr3_aa: CASRGKGNTEAFF; cdr3_nt: TGCGCCAGCAGAGGAAAGGGGAACACTGAAGCTTTCTTT
v_call: TRBV7-9; clone_size: .; j_call: TRBJ2-1; d_call: TRBD2; cdr3_aa: CASSFSGGIPNEQFF; cdr3_nt: TGTGCCAGCAGCTTTAGCGGGGGGATTCCGAATGAGCAGTTCTTC
v_call: TRBV12-5; clone_size: .; j_call: TRBJ2-1; d_call: TRBD2; cdr3_aa: CASGLAGWNEQFF; cdr3_nt: TGTGCTAGTGGACTAGCGGGGTGGAATGAGCAGTTCTTC
v_call: TRBV20-1; clone_size: .; j_call: TRBJ1-6; d_call: .; cdr3_aa: CSAAYSTGWGNSPLHF; cdr3_nt: TGCAGTGCTGCCTATTCGACAGGATGGGGTAATTCACCCCTCCACTTT
v_call: TRBV6-2/TRBV6-3; clone_size: .; j_call: TRBJ2-1; d_call: TRBD2; cdr3_aa: CASGAGGPYNEQFF; cdr3_nt: TGTGCCAGTGGAGCGGGGGGGCCTTACAATGAGCAGTTCTTC
v_call: TRBV4-3; clone_size: .; j_call: TRBJ2-3; d_call: .; cdr3_aa: CASSQDVIPGGVVADTQYF; cdr3_nt: TGCGCCAGCAGCCAAGATGTCATCCCCGGCGGGGTGGTGGCAGATACGCAGTATTTT
v_call: TRBV4-3; clone_size: .; j_call: TRBJ2-5; d_call: .; cdr3_aa: CASSQDMGSQETQYF; cdr3_nt: TGCGCCAGCAGCCAAGATATGGGGTCCCAAGAGACCCAGTACTTC
v_call: TRBV3-1; clone_size: many; j_call: TRBJ2-1; d_call: TRBD1; cdr3_aa: CASSQRGTGNEQFF; cdr3_nt: TGTGCCAGCAGCCAAAGAGGGACAGGGAATGAGCAGTTCTTC
v_call: TRBV13; clone_size: few; j_call: TRBJ1-1; d_call: .; cdr3_aa: CASSYARKGEAFF; cdr3_nt: TGTGCCAGCAGCTATGCCCGGAAGGGGGAAGCTTTCTTT